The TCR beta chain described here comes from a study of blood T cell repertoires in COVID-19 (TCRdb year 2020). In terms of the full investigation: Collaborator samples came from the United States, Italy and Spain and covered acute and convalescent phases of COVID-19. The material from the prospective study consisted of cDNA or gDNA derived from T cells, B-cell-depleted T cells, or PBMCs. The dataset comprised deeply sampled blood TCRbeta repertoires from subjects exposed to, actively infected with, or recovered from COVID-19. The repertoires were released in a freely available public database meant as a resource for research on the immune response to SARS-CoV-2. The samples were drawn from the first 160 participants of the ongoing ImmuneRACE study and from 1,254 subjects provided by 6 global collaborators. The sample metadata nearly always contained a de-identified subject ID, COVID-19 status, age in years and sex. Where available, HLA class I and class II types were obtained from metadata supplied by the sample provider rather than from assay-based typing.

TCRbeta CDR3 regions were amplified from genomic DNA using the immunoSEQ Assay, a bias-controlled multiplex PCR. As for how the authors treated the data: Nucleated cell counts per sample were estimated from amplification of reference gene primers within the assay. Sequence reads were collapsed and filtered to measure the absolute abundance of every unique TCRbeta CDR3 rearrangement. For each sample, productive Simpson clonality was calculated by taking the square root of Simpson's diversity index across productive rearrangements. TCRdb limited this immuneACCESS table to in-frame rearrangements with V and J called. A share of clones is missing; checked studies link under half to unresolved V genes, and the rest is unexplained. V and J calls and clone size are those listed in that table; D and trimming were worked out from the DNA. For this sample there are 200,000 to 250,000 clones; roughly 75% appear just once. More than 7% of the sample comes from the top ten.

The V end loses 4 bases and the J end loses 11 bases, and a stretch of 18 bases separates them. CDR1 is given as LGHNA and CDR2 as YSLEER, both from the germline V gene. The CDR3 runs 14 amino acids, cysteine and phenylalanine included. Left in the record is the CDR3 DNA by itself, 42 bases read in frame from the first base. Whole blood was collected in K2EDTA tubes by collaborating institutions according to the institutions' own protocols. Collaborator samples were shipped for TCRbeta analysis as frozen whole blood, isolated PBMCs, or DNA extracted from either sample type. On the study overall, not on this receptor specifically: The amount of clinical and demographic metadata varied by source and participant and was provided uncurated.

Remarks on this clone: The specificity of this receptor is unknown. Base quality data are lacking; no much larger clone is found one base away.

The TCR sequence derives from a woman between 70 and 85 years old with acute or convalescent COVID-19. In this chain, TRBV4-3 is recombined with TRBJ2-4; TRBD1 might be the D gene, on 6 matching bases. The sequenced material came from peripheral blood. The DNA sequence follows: TGCGCCAGCAGCCCGTCAAACACAGGGCTGGTTCAGTACTTC. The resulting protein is CASSPSNTGLVQYF.